This T cell receptor (beta chain) emerged from a study of Ad26.COV2.S vaccination and SARS-CoV-2 variants. For the study at large: Ad26.COV2.S given intramuscularly, once or twice 56 days apart. Whole-study results and caveats: Those who received vaccine or placebo ended up with similar non-spike TCR breadth.

Germline CDR1 is MRHNA and CDR2 is SNTAGT. This CDR3 comprises 11 residues. Trimming took 7 bases from V and 8 from J, leaving 6 bases between them. Treatment specified: 15 to 20 received Ad26.COV2.S at low or high dose, single or two shots; roughly 5 received placebo; per-sample allocation not given. Day 63 after the first injection of vaccine or placebo was the sampling time. Donation came from an adult in Boston who was aged 18-55 years. This clone was seen ten or more times. Its specificity is not known. Sequencing used immunoSEQ multiplex PCR; TCRdb keeps in-frame clones, though not all of them. The data show some 480,000 clones, with around nine tenths seen just once and around 13% held by the top ten.

This chain joins TRBV6-4 and TRBJ1-6; D gene uncertain. The receptor comes from a person aged 18-60 years who received the Ad26.COV2.S COVID-19 vaccine or a placebo. The sequenced sample was peripheral blood, obtained in a trial of Ad26.COV2.S vaccine versus placebo. The CDR3 loop is CASIFHSPLHF. In nucleotides, the CDR3 is TGTGCCAGCATCTTCCATTCACCCCTCCACTTT.